Each of the 5 T cell receptor beta chains below was sequenced from the same sample in a study of cytomegalovirus exposure and HLA in healthy donors. The PCR contained 60 Vbeta and 13 Jbeta primers. Method: immunoSEQ multiplex PCR; TCRdb's copy keeps in-frame clones and lacks some. The sample has 69,000 or so clones; around 74% are singletons. The sample was PBMCs. The receptors were sampled from a woman aged 55-75 years in good health and CMV-seropositive.

This chain uses TRBV5-6 with TRBJ1-1; TRBD1 might be the D (5 bases). V shed 0 bases and J shed 8 bases, with 11 bases lying between them. The CDR3 has 13 residues. Germline V gives CDR1 SGHDT, CDR2 YYEEEE. The DNA of the CDR3 is TGTGCCAGCAGCTTGGTTGGGGGAGGAGAAGCTTTCTTT. Translation gives CASSLVGGGEAFF.

The rearrangement links TRBV6-1 to TRBJ2-1; D remains ambiguous. CDR1 and CDR2 (germline): MNHNS, SASEGT. Trimming cost V 4 bases and J 9 bases, with 13 bases left between them. CDR3 size: 13 residues. CDR3 sequence (DNA): TGTGCCAGCAGTGTGCCTAGATATGGTGAGCAGTTCTTC. It yields the protein CASSVPRYGEQFF.

The chain combines TRBV5-1 with TRBJ2-7; maybe TRBD1 (6 bases). Trimming pared 1 base from V and 6 bases from J, leaving 11 bases between. CDR1 SGHRS and CDR2 YFSETQ come from the germline V gene. The length of the CDR3 is 13 residues. CDR3 sequence (DNA): TGCGCCAGCAGCTTGACAGGGAGTGTCGAGCAGTACTTC. Protein: CASSLTGSVEQYF.

This chain links TRBV28 with TRBJ2-2; 7 nucleotides align to TRBD1. Losses at the gene ends were 7 bases for V and 7 bases for J; bases not matched to a gene: 12. The CDR3 totals 15 residues. Germline CDR1 is MDHEN and CDR2 is SYDVKM. In DNA form, the CDR3 reads TGTGCCAGCAAAGCTTCGCAGGGGGTAGGCGGGGAGCTGTTTTTT. As protein: CASKASQGVGGELFF.

CDR3 coding DNA: TGTGCCAGTAGTATCCAGGAAAATCAGCCCCAGCATTTT. As protein: CASSIQENQPQHF. The genes are TRBV19 and TRBJ1-5; D ambiguous. Germline loops: CDR1 LNHDA, CDR2 SQIVND (reference sequence). The CDR3 covers 13 residues. Trimming cost V 3 bases and J 4 bases, with 7 bases left between them.